This T cell receptor (beta chain) is drawn from a study of blood T cell repertoires in COVID-19. The germline gives CDR1 SGHNT, CDR2 YYREEE (reference sequence). After removal of 4 bases from V and 5 bases from J, the junction contained 5 bases not matched to a gene. CDR3 length: 14 residues. Profiling relied on immunoSEQ multiplex PCR, and the TCRdb table lists in-frame clones only, not all of them. The sample shows about 100,000 clones, about 80% of them seen only once. The source material was peripheral blood. The source is a man aged 70 or older with active or convalescent COVID-19. The genes are TRBV5-4 and TRBJ2-7; 11 nucleotides line up with TRBD1. The CDR3 protein is CASSPWTGGNEQYF. The CDR3, as DNA: TGTGCCAGCAGCCCGTGGACAGGGGGCAACGAGCAGTACTTC.